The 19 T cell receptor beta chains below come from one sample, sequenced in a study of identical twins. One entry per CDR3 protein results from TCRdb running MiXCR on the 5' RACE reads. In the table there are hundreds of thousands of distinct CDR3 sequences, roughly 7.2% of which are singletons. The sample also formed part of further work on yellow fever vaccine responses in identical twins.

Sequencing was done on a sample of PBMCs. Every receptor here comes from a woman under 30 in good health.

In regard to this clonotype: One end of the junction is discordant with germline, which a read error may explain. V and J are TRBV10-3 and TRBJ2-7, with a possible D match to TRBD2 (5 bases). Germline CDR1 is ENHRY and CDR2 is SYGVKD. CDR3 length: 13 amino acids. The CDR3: CAISKSGSYEQYF. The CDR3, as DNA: TGTGCCATCAGTAAGTCGGGGAGCTACGAGCAGTACTTC.

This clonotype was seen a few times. The CDR3 spells CSANIVGGARPQHF. The DNA for the CDR3 is TGCAGTGCTAATATCGTCGGGGGGGCCCGGCCCCAGCATTTT. This chain uses TRBV20-1 with TRBJ1-5, with TRBD1 as a possible D gene (6 bases). V dropped 4 bases and J dropped 9 bases, with 19 bases sitting between them. Germline-derived CDR1 and CDR2 are DFQATT and SNEGSKA (reference sequence). The CDR3 has 14 residues.

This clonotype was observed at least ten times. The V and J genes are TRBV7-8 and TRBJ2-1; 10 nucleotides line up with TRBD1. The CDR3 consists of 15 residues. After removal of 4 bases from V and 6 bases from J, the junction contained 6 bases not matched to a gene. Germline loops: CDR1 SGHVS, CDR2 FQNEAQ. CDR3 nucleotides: TGTGCCAGCAGCTCCCGGGACAGGGGATCCAATGAGCAGTTCTTC. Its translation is CASSSRDRGSNEQFF.

As DNA, the CDR3 is TGCGCCAGCAGCTTGGAATCTAGCCTACATTACTACTCTGGGGCCAACGTCCTGACTTTC. This sequence encodes CASSLESSLHYYSGANVLTF. The chain recombines TRBV5-1 with TRBJ2-6; D may be TRBD2 (5 bases). Germline values: CDR1 SGHRS, CDR2 YFSETQ. V shed 0 bases and J shed 0 bases, with 19 bases lying between them. The length of the CDR3 is 20 residues.

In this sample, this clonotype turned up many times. The CDR3 spells CASSYPETQYF. The DNA for the CDR3 is TGTGCCAGCAGTTATCCAGAGACCCAGTACTTC. J is TRBJ2-5 and V is TRBV6-2 or TRBV6-3; D is unresolved. V lost 3 bases and J lost 4, with 3 bases in between. The CDR3 has 11 residues. Looked up from germline, CDR1 is MNHEY and CDR2 is SVGEGT.

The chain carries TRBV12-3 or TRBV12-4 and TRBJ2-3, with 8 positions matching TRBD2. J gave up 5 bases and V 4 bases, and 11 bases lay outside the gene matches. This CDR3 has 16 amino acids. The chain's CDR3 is CASSSPGGGIGDTQYF. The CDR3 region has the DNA TGTGCCAGCAGTTCCCCCGGCGGGGGGATAGGAGATACGCAGTATTTT.

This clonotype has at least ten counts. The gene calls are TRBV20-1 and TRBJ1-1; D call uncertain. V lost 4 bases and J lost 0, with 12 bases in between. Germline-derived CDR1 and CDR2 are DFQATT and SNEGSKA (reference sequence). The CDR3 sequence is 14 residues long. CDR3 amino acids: CSAINGVMNTEAFF. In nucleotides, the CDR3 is TGCAGTGCTATTAATGGGGTAATGAACACTGAAGCTTTCTTT.

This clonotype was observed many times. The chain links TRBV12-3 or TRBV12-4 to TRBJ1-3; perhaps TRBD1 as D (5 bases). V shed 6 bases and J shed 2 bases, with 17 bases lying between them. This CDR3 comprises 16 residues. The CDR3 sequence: CASSPGLLNPGNTIYF. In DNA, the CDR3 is TGTGCCAGCAGCCCGGGACTTCTAAACCCTGGAAACACCATATATTTT.

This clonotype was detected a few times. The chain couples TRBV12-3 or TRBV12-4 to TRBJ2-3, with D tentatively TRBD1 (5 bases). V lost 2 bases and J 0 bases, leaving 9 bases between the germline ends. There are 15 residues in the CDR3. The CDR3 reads CASSLLPGSTDTQYF. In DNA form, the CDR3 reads TGTGCCAGCAGTTTACTCCCAGGGAGCACAGATACGCAGTATTTT.

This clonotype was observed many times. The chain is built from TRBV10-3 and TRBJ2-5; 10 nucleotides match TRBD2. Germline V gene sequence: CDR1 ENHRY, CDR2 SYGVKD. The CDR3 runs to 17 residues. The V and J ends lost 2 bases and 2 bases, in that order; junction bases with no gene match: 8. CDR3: CAISELIGLAEQETQYF. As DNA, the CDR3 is TGTGCCATCAGTGAGCTGATAGGACTAGCGGAGCAAGAGACCCAGTACTTC.

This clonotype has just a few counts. CDR3 region: CASSSQRPYEGGDAFF. CDR3 sequence (DNA): TGTGCCAGCAGTTCTCAGCGCCCCTATGAGGGCGGAGATGCTTTCTTT. V and J are TRBV5-4 and TRBJ1-1; no clear D gene. The germline CDR1 and CDR2 sequences are SGHNT and YYREEE (reference sequence). The CDR3 runs 16 residues. V lost 5 bases, J lost 11 bases, and 28 bases lay in between. Variable domain in full (rest from reference TRBV5-4 and TRBJ1-1): ETGVTQSPTHLIKTRGQQVTLRCSSQSGHNTVSWYQQALGQGPQFIFQYYREEENGRGNFPPRFSGLQFPNYSSELNVNALELDDSALYLCASSSQRPYEGGDAFFGQGTRLTVV.

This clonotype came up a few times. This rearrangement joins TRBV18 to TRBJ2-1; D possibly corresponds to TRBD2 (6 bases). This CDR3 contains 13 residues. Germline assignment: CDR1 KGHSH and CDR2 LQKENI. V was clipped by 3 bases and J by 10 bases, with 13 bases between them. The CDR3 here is CASSPLTSEEQFF. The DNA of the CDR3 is TGTGCCAGCTCACCCTTGACTAGTGAGGAGCAGTTCTTC.

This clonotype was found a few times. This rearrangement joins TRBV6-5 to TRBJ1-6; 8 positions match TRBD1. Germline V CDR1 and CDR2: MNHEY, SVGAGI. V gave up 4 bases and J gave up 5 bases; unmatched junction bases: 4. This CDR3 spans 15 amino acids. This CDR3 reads CASSLTGENNSPLHF. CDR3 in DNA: TGTGCCAGCAGTTTGACAGGGGAGAATAATTCACCCCTCCACTTT.

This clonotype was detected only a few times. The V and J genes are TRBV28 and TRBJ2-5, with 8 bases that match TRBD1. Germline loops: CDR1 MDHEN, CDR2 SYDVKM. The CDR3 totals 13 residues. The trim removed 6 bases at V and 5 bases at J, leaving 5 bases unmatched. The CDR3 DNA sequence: TGTGCCAGCAGCCCAGGGGGCTGGGAGACCCAGTACTTC. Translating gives CASSPGGWETQYF.

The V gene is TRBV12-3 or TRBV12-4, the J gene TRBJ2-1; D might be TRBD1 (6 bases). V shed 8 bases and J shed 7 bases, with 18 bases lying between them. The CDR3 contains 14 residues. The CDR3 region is CASAEGGARNEQFF. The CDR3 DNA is TGTGCCAGCGCCGAAGGGGGAGCCCGTAATGAGCAGTTCTTC.

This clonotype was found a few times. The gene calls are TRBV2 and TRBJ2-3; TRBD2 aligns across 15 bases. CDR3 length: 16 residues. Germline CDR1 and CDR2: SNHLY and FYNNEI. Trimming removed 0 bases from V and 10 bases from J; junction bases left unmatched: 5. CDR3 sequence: CASSEAGTSGRFAQYF. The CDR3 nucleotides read TGTGCCAGCAGTGAAGCGGGGACTAGCGGGAGGTTCGCGCAGTATTTT. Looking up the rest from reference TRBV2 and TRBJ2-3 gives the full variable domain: EPEVTQTPSHQVTQMGQEVILRCVPISNHLYFYWYRQILGQKVEFLVSFYNNEISEKSEIFDDQFSVERPDGSNFTLKIRSTKLEDSAMYFCASSEAGTSGRFAQYFGPGTRLTVL.

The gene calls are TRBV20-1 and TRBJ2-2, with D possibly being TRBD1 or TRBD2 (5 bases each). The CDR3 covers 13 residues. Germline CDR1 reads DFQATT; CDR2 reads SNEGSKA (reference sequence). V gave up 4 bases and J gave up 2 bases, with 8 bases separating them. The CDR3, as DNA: TGCAGTGCTAAGGGACCCAACACCGGGGAGCTGTTTTTT. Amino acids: CSAKGPNTGELFF.

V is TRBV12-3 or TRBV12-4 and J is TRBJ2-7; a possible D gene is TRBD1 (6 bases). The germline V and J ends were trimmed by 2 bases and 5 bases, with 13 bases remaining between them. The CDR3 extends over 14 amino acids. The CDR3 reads CASSLLGALDEQYF. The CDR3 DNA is TGTGCCAGCAGTTTATTGGGGGCTTTGGACGAGCAGTACTTC.

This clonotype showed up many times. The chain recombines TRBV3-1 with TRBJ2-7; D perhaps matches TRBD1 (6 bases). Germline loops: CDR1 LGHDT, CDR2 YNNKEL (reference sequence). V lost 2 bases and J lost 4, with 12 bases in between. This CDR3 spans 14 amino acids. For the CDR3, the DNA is TGTGCCAGCAGCCAATTGGGGACACAATACGAGCAGTACTTC. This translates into CASSQLGTQYEQYF.